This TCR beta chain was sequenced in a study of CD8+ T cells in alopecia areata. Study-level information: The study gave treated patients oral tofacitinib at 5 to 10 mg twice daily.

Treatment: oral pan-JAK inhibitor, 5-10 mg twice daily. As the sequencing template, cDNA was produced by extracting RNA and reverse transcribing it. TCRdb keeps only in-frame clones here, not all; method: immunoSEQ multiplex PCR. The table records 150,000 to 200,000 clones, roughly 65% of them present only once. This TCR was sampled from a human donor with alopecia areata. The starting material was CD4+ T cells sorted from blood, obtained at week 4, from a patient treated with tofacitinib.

CDR3: CASSHRGLTYEQYF. The DNA for the CDR3 is TGTGCCAGCAGCCACAGGGGGCTCACCTACGAGCAGTACTTC. The J gene is TRBJ2-7, the V gene TRBV27; 9 bases line up with TRBD1. Looked up from germline, CDR1 is MNHEY and CDR2 is SMNVEV (reference sequence). V shed 6 bases, J shed 2 bases, and the junction held 5 bases outside the gene matches. This CDR3 has 14 residues.